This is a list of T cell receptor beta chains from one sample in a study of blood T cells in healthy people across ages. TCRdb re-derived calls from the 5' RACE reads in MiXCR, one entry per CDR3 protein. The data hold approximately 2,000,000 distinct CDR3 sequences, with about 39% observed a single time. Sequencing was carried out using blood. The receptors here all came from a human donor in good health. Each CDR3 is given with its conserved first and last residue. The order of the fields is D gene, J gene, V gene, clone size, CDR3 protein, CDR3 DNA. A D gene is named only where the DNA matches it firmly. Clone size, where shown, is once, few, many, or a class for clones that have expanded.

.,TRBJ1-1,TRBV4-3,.,CASSRPDRNTEAFF,TGCGCCAGCAGCCGCCCGGACAGGAACACTGAAGCTTTCTTT
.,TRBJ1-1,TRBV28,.,CASITPGLNTEAFF,TGTGCCAGCATTACCCCGGGGCTCAACACTGAAGCTTTCTTT
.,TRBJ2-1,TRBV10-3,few,CAISEPRGAGDEQFF,TGTGCCATCAGTGAGCCCAGGGGCGCTGGGGATGAGCAGTTCTTC
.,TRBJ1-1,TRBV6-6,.,CASRNRKTIPLNTEAFF,TGTGCCAGCAGGAACAGGAAAACGATACCTTTGAACACTGAAGCTTTCTTT
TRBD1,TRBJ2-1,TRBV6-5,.,CASSSQGEHNEQFF,TGTGCCAGCAGTTCCCAGGGGGAGCACAATGAGCAGTTCTTC
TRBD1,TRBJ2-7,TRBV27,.,CASSLSPGTADYEQYF,TGTGCCAGCAGTTTATCGCCAGGGACAGCCGACTACGAGCAGTACTTC
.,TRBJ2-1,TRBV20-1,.,CSARGPPDEQFF,TGCAGTGCTAGAGGCCCCCCCGATGAGCAGTTCTTC
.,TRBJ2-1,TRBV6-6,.,CASSSIGETQFF,TGTGCCAGCAGCTCGATAGGGGAGACCCAGTTCTTC
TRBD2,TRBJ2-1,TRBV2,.,CASSERKVAGGEQFF,TGTGCCAGCAGTGAAAGGAAGGTAGCGGGGGGTGAGCAGTTCTTC
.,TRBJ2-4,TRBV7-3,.,CASSLMGSGKQYF,TGTGCCAGCAGCTTAATGGGCTCTGGAAAGCAGTACTTC